This T cell receptor beta chain originates from a study of T cell clusters in autoimmune cytopenias. Study summary: The mean age of healthy donor controls was around 57 years, the median roughly 63 years.

TRB rearrangements were amplified by touch-down multiplex PCR with mixed TRB-A/B primers. TCRdb reanalyzed the multiplex PCR reads and collapses them to one entry per CDR3 protein, without DNA. The repertoire table contains roughly 6,800 distinct CDR3 sequences. The CDR3 spans 15 residues. Germline V gene data show CDR1 as MRHNA and CDR2 as SNTAGT. Each sample's input was roughly 250 ng genomic DNA, roughly 38,000 genome equivalents. In addition, the sample was reused for a study of T cell repertoires in aging, cancer and after chemotherapy. As that report states: Clear clonal overlap appeared across healthy donor samples taken over several months to years. About 9 million TCR reads made up the full dataset. Across the chemotherapy interval, each cancer cohort showed higher median generation probability, suggesting thymic rebound.

Sequenced input: peripheral blood. The chain carries TRBV6-4 and TRBJ1-2; TCRdb's D gene call, TRBD1, goes unchecked for lack of DNA. The sequence was collected from a human donor in good health. The CDR3 loop reads CASSDSYRDPYGYTF.